Listed here are 26 T cell receptor beta chains from one sample, sequenced in a study of T cell responses to AZD1222 COVID-19 vaccine. Some clones are missing from TCRdb's copy, which holds only in-frame ones; the method was immunoSEQ multiplex PCR. The sample has 170,000 or so clones, 75% to 95% seen once. The specimen was peripheral blood, collected on day 0 of AZD1222 vaccination. Receptors originate from an adult in good health.

The rearrangement uses TRBV7-8 and TRBJ1-1; 8 nucleotides line up with TRBD1. V was pared by 5 bases and J by 1 base, with 9 bases of the junction left unmatched. Germline V lookup: CDR1 SGHVS, CDR2 FQNEAQ. CDR3 length equals 16 residues. CDR3 in DNA: TGTGCCAGCAGCCCGAGGACAGGGTGGGAGAACACTGAAGCTTTCTTT. It is translated as CASSPRTGWENTEAFF.

The chain combines TRBV3-1 (or the pseudogene TRBV3-2) with TRBJ1-5; a weak D match, TRBD1 (6 bases). The V and J ends lost 6 bases and 7 bases respectively, with 16 bases between them. Germline CDR1 LGHDT, CDR2 YNNKEL (reference sequence). This CDR3 has 14 amino acids. The CDR3, as DNA: TGTGCCAGCAGTCGGGGGGCGGCGGGGCAGCCCCAGCATTTT. It translates to CASSRGAAGQPQHF.

This clone turned up a few times. The sample contains more than one DNA sequence encoding this CDR3. V and J are TRBV9 and TRBJ2-1; no reliable D call. In germline, CDR1 is SGDLS, CDR2 YYNGEE. The CDR3 extends over 13 amino acids. The ends were cut back, 0 bases at V and 4 bases at J, with 5 bases in the middle. Written as DNA, the CDR3 is TGTGCCAGCAGCGTAGGAGAATACAATGAGCAGTTCTTC. Protein product: CASSVGEYNEQFF.

This sequence joins TRBV13 and TRBJ1-2; the match to TRBD1 covers 9 bases. There are 14 residues in the CDR3. Losses at the gene ends were 4 bases for V and 8 bases for J; bases not matched to a gene: 8. The germline V gene has CDR1 PRHDT and CDR2 FYEKMQ (reference sequence). The CDR3 loop is CASSSEQGAGGYTF. The CDR3 DNA follows: TGTGCCAGCAGCTCTGAACAGGGGGCGGGAGGCTACACCTTC.

This sequence joins TRBV6-2 or TRBV6-3 and TRBJ1-1; the D is unclear. This CDR3 contains 13 residues. Trimming took 1 base from V and 3 from J, leaving 6 bases between them. CDR1 and CDR2 (germline): MNHEY, SVGEGT. The chain's CDR3 is CASSYYRYTEAFF. In nucleotides, the CDR3 is TGTGCCAGCAGTTACTACCGATACACTGAAGCTTTCTTT.

The sample holds one count of this clone. The genes are TRBV5-5 and TRBJ1-4; D uncertain. Looked up from germline, CDR1 is SGHKS and CDR2 is YYEKEE (reference sequence). The CDR3 runs to 14 residues. Between the trimmed V and J ends, which lost 4 bases and 8 bases, there was a span of 15 bases. The CDR3 DNA sequence: TGTGCCAGCAGCACCACGGCGGGCGAGGAAAAACTGTTTTTT. Translated, it gives CASSTTAGEEKLFF.

In DNA form, the CDR3 reads TGTGCCAGTAGCGAGCGGGCTGGAAACACCATATATTTT. Its translation: CASSERAGNTIYF. J is TRBJ1-3 and V is TRBV19; D is undetermined. Germline V CDR1 and CDR2: LNHDA, SQIVND (reference sequence). CDR3 length: 13 residues. V dropped 6 bases and J dropped 2 bases, with 8 bases sitting between them.

The chain links TRBV24-1 to TRBJ2-3; 7 bases are shared with TRBD1. Losses at the gene ends were 3 bases for V and 0 bases for J; bases not matched to a gene: 5. Per germline, CDR1 KGHDR and CDR2 SFDVKD. CDR3 length equals 16 residues. The CDR3, as DNA: TGTGCCACCAGTGATACAGGGGCGCGAAGCACAGATACGCAGTATTTT. It specifies CATSDTGARSTDTQYF.

The chain uses TRBV21-1 and TRBJ1-2; the tabulated D call, TRBD1, remains unverified against the DNA. TRBV21-1 is reported as a pseudogene. This CDR3 has 15 residues. CDR3 region: CASTRLGAHNYGYTF. CDR3 sequence (DNA): TGTGCCAGCACCCGGTTAGGGGCCCATAACTATGGCTACACCTTC.

This chain joins TRBV19 and TRBJ1-3; maybe TRBD1 (5 bases). V gave up 6 bases and J gave up 8 bases, with 5 bases separating them. There are 10 residues in the CDR3. CDR1 is LNHDA, CDR2 SQIVND, per germline (reference sequence). CDR3 DNA sequence: TGTGCCAGTAGGGGGGACACCATATATTTT. Its translation: CASRGDTIYF.

The V call is TRBV5-1, the J call TRBJ2-7, with D perhaps TRBD1 (5 bases). V dropped 0 bases and J dropped 5 bases, with 18 bases sitting between them. Germline V gene sequence: CDR1 SGHRS, CDR2 YFSETQ. The CDR3 is 16 amino acids. In nucleotides, the CDR3 is TGCGCCAGCAGCTTGGAAATTGGCAGGGATCTGAACGAGCAGTACTTC. Its protein product is CASSLEIGRDLNEQYF.

The gene calls are TRBV5-1 and TRBJ1-2; D is undetermined. The CDR3 has 16 residues. The V end lost 2 bases, the J end lost 4 bases, and 18 bases lay between the germline ends. Germline CDR1 is SGHRS and CDR2 is YFSETQ. CDR3 sequence (DNA): TGCGCCAGCAGCTTAAGGAAAGGCACAGAGGGCTATGGCTACACCTTC. Translating it yields CASSLRKGTEGYGYTF. The complete variable domain, with remaining parts taken from reference TRBV5-1 and TRBJ1-2, reads KAGVTQTPRYLIKTRGQQVTLSCSPISGHRSVSWYQQTPGQGLQFLFEYFSETQRNKGNFPGRFSGRQFSNSRSEMNVSTLELGDSALYLCASSLRKGTEGYGYTFGSGTRLTVV.

The chain uses TRBV7-6 and TRBJ1-3; D not certain. CDR1 and CDR2 from the germline V gene are SGHVS and FNYEAQ. Trimming took 1 base from V and 3 from J, leaving 10 bases between them. The CDR3 runs 15 residues. Written as DNA, the CDR3 is TGTGCCAGCAGCTTAGGGGTCCCGGGTGGAAACACCATATATTTT. Translation gives CASSLGVPGGNTIYF.

V usage is TRBV7-8 and J usage is TRBJ2-7; D remains unclear. V lost 8 bases and J 3 bases, leaving 17 bases between the germline ends. CDR3 length: 14 amino acids. Per germline, CDR1 SGHVS and CDR2 FQNEAQ. The CDR3: CASPISASLYEQYF. The CDR3 nucleotides are TGTGCCAGCCCGATTTCGGCGTCGCTCTACGAGCAGTACTTC.

This sequence joins TRBV18 and TRBJ1-1; a possible D gene is TRBD1 (6 bases). The germline CDR1 and CDR2 sequences are KGHSH and LQKENI. Between the trimmed V and J ends, which lost 2 bases and 0 bases, there was a span of 16 bases. This CDR3 is built from 17 residues. As DNA, the CDR3 is TGTGCCAGCTCACCAACCACAGGGAAAAGCATGAACACTGAAGCTTTCTTT. Translation: CASSPTTGKSMNTEAFF.

The chain couples TRBV19 to TRBJ1-6; 10 positions agree with TRBD1. Germline assignment: CDR1 LNHDA and CDR2 SQIVND (reference sequence). Trimming cost V 6 bases and J 10 bases; bases outside gene matches: 6. The CDR3 totals 14 residues. The DNA of the CDR3 is TGTGCCAGTAGCGACAGGGGGCTTAAGTCACCCCTCCACTTT. As protein: CASSDRGLKSPLHF.

V usage is TRBV9 and J usage is TRBJ1-3; a possible D gene is TRBD1 (6 bases). V lost 4 bases and J 3 bases, leaving 14 bases between the germline ends. Per the germline V gene, CDR1 is SGDLS and CDR2 is YYNGEE. The CDR3 runs to 15 residues. CDR3 sequence reads: CASSKEGGRGNTIYF. The CDR3 DNA reads TGTGCCAGCAGCAAAGAGGGGGGACGTGGAAACACCATATATTTT.

In this sample, this clone turned up once. The chain joins TRBV9 to TRBJ2-1, with 7 nucleotides matching TRBD1. The CDR3 runs to 14 residues. Germline CDR1 is SGDLS and CDR2 is YYNGEE. V trimming: 4 bases; J trimming: 9 bases; junction bases outside the gene matches: 10. For the CDR3, the DNA is TGTGCCAGCAGCCACAGGGGAGAGTCGGGTGAGCAGTTCTTC. Translation: CASSHRGESGEQFF.

This rearrangement joins TRBV19 to TRBJ1-2; D unresolved. V dropped 5 bases and J dropped 8 bases, with 18 bases sitting between them. The CDR3 totals 14 residues. Germline loops: CDR1 LNHDA, CDR2 SQIVND (reference sequence). CDR3 sequence reads: CASSPRSDLWGYTF. The CDR3 DNA is TGTGCCAGTAGTCCCCGATCAGATTTGTGGGGCTACACCTTC.

V gene TRBV19 combines with J gene TRBJ1-5, with 7 nucleotides matching TRBD1. Germline lookup yields CDR1 LNHDA and CDR2 SQIVND (reference sequence). V was pared by 1 base and J by 8 bases, with 5 bases of the junction left unmatched. The length of the CDR3 is 14 residues. CDR3 bases: TGTGCCAGTAGTATAGGAGGGGGCGGGAAGCCCCAGCATTTT. Amino acid sequence: CASSIGGGGKPQHF.

The chain links TRBV7-8 to TRBJ1-2, with 7 bases that match TRBD1. CDR1 and CDR2 (germline): SGHVS, FQNEAQ. V was pared by 1 base and J by 4 bases, with 12 bases of the junction left unmatched. The CDR3 spans 17 residues. CDR3 nucleotide sequence: TGTGCCAGCAGCTTAGTAGTCCGGGACAGCTCAACCTATGGCTACACCTTC. It specifies CASSLVVRDSSTYGYTF.

V usage is TRBV3-1 (or the pseudogene TRBV3-2) and J usage is TRBJ1-2; no firm D call. There are 15 residues in the CDR3. Germline V gene lookup returns CDR1 LGHDT and CDR2 YNNKEL (reference sequence). Trimming left V 4 bases short and J 4 bases short, with 16 bases between. The CDR3 bases are TGTGCCAGCAGCCCCTCCCCGACTGAGACCTATGGCTACACCTTC. It translates to CASSPSPTETYGYTF.

This chain links TRBV19 with TRBJ2-5; 11 bases match TRBD2. V was clipped by 4 bases and J by 7 bases; unmatched bases: 11. The V gene's germline CDR1 is LNHDA and CDR2 SQIVND (reference sequence). The CDR3 sequence is 16 residues long. This CDR3 reads CASSSSSGGPGSTQYF. The CDR3 DNA is TGTGCCAGTAGTAGTTCTAGCGGGGGGCCCGGTTCGACCCAGTACTTC.

This clone was found a few times. The CDR3 DNA reads TGTGCCAGCAGTTCCCCCAGCTCCTACGAGCAGTACTTC. It yields the protein CASSSPSSYEQYF. The chain has TRBV6-5 and TRBJ2-7; D is ambiguous. V lost 4 bases to trimming and J lost 0 bases, with 7 bases between them. Germline V gene sequence: CDR1 MNHEY, CDR2 SVGAGI. This CDR3 has 13 residues.

The chain joins TRBV2 to TRBJ1-5; TRBD1 might be the D (6 bases). Trimming left V 3 bases short and J 2 bases short, with 11 bases between. The CDR3 runs to 15 residues. Germline CDR1 and CDR2: SNHLY and FYNNEI. Written as DNA, the CDR3 is TGTGCCAGCAGTGAGTACAGGGTTGGCAATCAGCCCCAGCATTTT. It translates to CASSEYRVGNQPQHF.

The rearrangement uses TRBV6-2 or TRBV6-3 and TRBJ1-2; D is perhaps TRBD1 (5 bases). CDR3 length: 14 residues. V shed 8 bases and J shed 2 bases, with 15 bases lying between them. The germline V gene has CDR1 MNHEY and CDR2 SVGEGT. CDR3 region: CASCSGGMNYGYTF. The DNA of the CDR3 is TGTGCCAGCTGTTCTGGGGGGATGAACTATGGCTACACCTTC.